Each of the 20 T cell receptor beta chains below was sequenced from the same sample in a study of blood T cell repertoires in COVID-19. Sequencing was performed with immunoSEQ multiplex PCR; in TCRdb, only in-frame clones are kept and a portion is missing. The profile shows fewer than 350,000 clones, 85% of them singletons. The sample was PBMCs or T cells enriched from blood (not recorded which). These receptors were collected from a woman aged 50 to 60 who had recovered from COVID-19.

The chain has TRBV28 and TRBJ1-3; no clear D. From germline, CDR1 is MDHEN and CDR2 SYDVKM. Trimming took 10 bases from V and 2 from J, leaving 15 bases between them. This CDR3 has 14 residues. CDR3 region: CATIGEGAGNTIYF. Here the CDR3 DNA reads TGTGCCACGATCGGCGAAGGAGCTGGAAACACCATATATTTT.

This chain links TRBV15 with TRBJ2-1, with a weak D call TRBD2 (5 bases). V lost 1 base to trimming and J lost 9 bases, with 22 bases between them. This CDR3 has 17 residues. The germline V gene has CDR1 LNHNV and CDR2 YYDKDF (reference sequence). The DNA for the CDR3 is TGTGCCACCAGCAGAGTGACCCCGGGGTTGCGAGGAGCTGAGCAGTTCTTC. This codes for CATSRVTPGLRGAEQFF. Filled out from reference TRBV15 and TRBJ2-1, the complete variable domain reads DAMVIQNPRYQVTQFGKPVTLSCSQTLNHNVMYWYQQKSSQAPKLLFHYYDKDFNNEADTPDNFQSRRPNTSFCFLDIRSPGLGDTAMYLCATSRVTPGLRGAEQFFGPGTRLTVL.

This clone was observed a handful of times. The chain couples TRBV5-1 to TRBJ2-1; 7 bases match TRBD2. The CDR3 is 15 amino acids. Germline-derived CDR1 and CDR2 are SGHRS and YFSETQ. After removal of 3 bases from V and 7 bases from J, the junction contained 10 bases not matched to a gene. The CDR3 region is CASSWGETSRNEQFF. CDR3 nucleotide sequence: TGCGCCAGCAGCTGGGGGGAGACTAGCCGGAATGAGCAGTTCTTC.

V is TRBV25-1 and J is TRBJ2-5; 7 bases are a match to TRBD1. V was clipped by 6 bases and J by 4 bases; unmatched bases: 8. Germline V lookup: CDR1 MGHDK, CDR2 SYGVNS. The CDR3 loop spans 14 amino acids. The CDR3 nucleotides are TGTGCCAGCAGAGAGACAGGGAAGGGAGAGACCCAGTACTTC. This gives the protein CASRETGKGETQYF.

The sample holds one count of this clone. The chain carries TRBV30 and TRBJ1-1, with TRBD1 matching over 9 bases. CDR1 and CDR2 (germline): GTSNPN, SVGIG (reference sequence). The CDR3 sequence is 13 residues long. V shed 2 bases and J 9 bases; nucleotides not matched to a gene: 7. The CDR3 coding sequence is TGTGCCTGGAGTACAGGGGGCCGGGTTAAAGCTTTCTTT. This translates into CAWSTGGRVKAFF.

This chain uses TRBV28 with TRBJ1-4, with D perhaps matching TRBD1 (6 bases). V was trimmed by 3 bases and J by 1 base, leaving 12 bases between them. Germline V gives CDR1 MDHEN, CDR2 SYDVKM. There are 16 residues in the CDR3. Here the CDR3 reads CASSFQGKGTNEKLFF. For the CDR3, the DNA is TGTGCCAGCAGTTTTCAGGGGAAAGGAACTAATGAAAAACTGTTTTTT.

This chain's CDR3 is CASSFGTPNTGELFF. The CDR3 DNA sequence: TGTGCCAGCAGCTTCGGGACACCTAACACCGGGGAGCTGTTTTTT. The gene calls are TRBV7-3 and TRBJ2-2; TRBD1 might be the D (6 bases). The CDR3 is 15 amino acids. Looked up from germline, CDR1 is SGHTA and CDR2 is FQGTGA. V lost 3 bases to trimming and J lost 2 bases, with 10 bases between them.

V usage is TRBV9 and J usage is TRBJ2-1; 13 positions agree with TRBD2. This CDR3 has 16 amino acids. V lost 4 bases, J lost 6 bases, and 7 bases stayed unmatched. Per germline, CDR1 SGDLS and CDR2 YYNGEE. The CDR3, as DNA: TGTGCCAGCAGCCCCCGGGGACTAGCGGGGACCAATGAGCAGTTCTTC. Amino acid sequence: CASSPRGLAGTNEQFF.

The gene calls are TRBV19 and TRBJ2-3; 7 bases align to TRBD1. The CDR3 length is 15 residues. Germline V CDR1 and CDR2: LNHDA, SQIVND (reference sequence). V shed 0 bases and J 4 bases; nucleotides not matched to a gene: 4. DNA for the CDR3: TGTGCCAGTAGTATAGACAGGGGGATCTCAGATACGCAGTATTTT. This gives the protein CASSIDRGISDTQYF.

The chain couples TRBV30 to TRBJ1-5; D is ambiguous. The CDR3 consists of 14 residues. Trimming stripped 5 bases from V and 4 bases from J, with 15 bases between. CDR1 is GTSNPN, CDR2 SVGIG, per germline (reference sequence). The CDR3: CAWREFGPNQPQHF. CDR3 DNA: TGTGCCTGGCGGGAATTTGGACCTAATCAGCCCCAGCATTTT.

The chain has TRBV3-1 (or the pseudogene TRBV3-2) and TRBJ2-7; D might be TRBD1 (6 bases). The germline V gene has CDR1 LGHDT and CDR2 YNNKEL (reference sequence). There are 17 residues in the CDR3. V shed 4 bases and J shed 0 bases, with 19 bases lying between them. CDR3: CASSPHRADGSSYEQYF. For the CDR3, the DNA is TGTGCCAGCAGCCCCCACAGGGCCGACGGAAGCTCCTACGAGCAGTACTTC.

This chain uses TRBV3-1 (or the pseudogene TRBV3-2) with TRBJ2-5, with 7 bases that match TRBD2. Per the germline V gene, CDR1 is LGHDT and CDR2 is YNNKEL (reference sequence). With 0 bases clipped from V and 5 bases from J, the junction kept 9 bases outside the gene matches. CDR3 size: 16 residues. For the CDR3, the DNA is TGTGCCAGCAGCCAAGATCTTCGCGGGGGATTTGAGACCCAGTACTTC. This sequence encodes CASSQDLRGGFETQYF.

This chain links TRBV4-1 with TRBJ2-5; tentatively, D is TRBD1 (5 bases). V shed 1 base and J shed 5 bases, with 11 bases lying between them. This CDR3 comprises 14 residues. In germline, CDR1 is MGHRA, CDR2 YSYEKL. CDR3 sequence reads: CASSQAVGLETQYF. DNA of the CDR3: TGCGCCAGCAGCCAAGCCGTGGGGCTGGAGACCCAGTACTTC.

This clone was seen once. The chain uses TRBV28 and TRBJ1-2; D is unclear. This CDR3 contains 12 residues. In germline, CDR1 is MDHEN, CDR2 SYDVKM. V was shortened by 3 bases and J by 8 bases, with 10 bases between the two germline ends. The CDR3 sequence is CASSFEVNGYTF. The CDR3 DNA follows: TGTGCCAGCAGTTTTGAGGTGAACGGCTACACCTTC.

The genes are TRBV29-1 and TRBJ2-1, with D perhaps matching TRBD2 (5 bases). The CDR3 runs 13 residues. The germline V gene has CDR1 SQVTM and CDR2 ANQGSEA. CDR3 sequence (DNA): TGCAGTGCCCGGGATACAAACTACAATGAGCAGTTCTTC. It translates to CSARDTNYNEQFF.

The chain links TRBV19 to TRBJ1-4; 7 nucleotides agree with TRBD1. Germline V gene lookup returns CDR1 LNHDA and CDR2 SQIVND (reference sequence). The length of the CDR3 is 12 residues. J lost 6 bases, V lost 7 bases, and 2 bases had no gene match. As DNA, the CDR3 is TGTGCCAGTAACGACAGGGATGAAAAACTGTTTTTT. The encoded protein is CASNDRDEKLFF.

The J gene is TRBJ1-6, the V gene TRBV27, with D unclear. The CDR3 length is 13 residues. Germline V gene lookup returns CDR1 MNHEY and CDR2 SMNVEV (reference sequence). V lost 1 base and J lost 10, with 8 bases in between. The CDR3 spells CASSLLQSSPLHF. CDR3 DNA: TGTGCCAGCAGTTTATTACAATCCTCACCCCTCCACTTT.

The CDR3 coding sequence is TGTGCCAGCAGTAACTACAGGGCCCAAGAGACCCAGTACTTC. Translated: CASSNYRAQETQYF. The chain uses TRBV6-5 and TRBJ2-5; TRBD1 is a possible D gene (6 bases). Between the trimmed V and J ends, which lost 5 bases and 1 base, there was a span of 11 bases. Germline CDR1 is MNHEY and CDR2 is SVGAGI. CDR3 length: 14 amino acids.

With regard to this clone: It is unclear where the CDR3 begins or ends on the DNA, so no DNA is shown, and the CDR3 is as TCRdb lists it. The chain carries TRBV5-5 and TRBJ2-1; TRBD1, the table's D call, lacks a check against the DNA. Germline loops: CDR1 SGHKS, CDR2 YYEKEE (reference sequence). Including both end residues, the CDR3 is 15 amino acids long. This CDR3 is CASSLVVGTGSSEFF.

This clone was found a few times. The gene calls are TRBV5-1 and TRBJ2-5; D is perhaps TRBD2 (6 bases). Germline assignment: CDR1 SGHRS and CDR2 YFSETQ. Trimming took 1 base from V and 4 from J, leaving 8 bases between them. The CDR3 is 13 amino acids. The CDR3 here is CASSLQGGETQYF. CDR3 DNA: TGCGCCAGCAGCTTGCAGGGAGGAGAGACCCAGTACTTC.